Following are 19 T cell receptor beta chains from one sample sequenced in a study of blood T cell repertoires in COVID-19. Repertoires were generated with immunoSEQ multiplex PCR, while TCRdb's copy carries only in-frame clones and drops some. The table has 200,000 to 250,000 clones, 75% to 85% seen once. The sequenced material came from peripheral blood. The receptors derive from a woman in her forties or fifties with acute or convalescent COVID-19.

This clone has a single count. J is TRBJ2-3 and V is TRBV7-9; possibly TRBD1 for D (5 bases). The CDR3 contains 16 residues. The germline V gene has CDR1 SEHNR and CDR2 FQNEAQ (reference sequence). V dropped 2 bases and J dropped 8 bases, with 20 bases sitting between them. The CDR3 nucleotides are TGTGCCAGCAGCTTAACAGGATCCTCGGTATGGGGTACGCAGTATTTT. It is translated as CASSLTGSSVWGTQYF.

The J gene is TRBJ1-1, the V gene TRBV15, with a tentative D call TRBD1 (5 bases). The CDR3 has 14 amino acids. V lost 8 bases to trimming and J lost 2 bases, with 15 bases between them. Looked up from germline, CDR1 is LNHNV and CDR2 is YYDKDF (reference sequence). CDR3 loop: CATRPGRTNTEAFF. The CDR3 DNA is TGTGCCACCCGTCCAGGGAGGACAAACACTGAAGCTTTCTTT.

This clone was observed a few times. The rearrangement links TRBV21-1 to TRBJ2-5; the D segment call TRBD1 is taken from the table without a DNA check. TRBV21-1 is recorded as a pseudogene. This CDR3 is 14 amino acids long. CDR3 protein: CASSGQGGRETQYF. In nucleotides, the CDR3 is TGTGCCAGCAGCGGACAGGGGGGGAGAGAGACCCAGTACTTC.

The rearrangement links TRBV28 to TRBJ2-5, with D possibly being TRBD2 (6 bases). The CDR3 has 15 residues. The germline V and J ends were trimmed by 6 bases and 2 bases, with 16 bases remaining between them. Germline CDR1 is MDHEN and CDR2 is SYDVKM. The CDR3 spells CASSRPRGVQETQYF. The CDR3, as DNA: TGTGCCAGCAGCCGTCCGCGCGGGGTGCAAGAGACCCAGTACTTC.

V and J are TRBV25-1 and TRBJ1-6; D is perhaps TRBD1 (6 bases). The CDR3 loop spans 14 amino acids. The germline V gene encodes CDR1 MGHDK and CDR2 SYGVNS. V was clipped by 2 bases and J by 7 bases, with 9 bases between them. Written as DNA, the CDR3 is TGTGCCAGCAGTGAAGATACAGGGAATTCACCCCTCCACTTT. Its translation: CASSEDTGNSPLHF.

The V call is TRBV24-1, the J call TRBJ2-1, with 7 positions matching TRBD2. V dropped 0 bases and J dropped 6; count of bases not matched to a gene: 13. Germline CDR1 reads KGHDR; CDR2 reads SFDVKD. The CDR3 is made up of 18 amino acids. DNA for the CDR3: TGTGCCACCAGTGATTTGCCCTCCAGAGAGGCTAGCGGCAATGAGCAGTTCTTC. Its protein product is CATSDLPSREASGNEQFF.

This clone was counted once. This chain links TRBV19 with TRBJ2-5; D possibly corresponds to TRBD1 (6 bases). Germline CDR1 and CDR2: LNHDA and SQIVND (reference sequence). The germline V and J ends were trimmed by 4 bases and 4 bases, with 16 bases remaining between them. The CDR3 loop spans 15 amino acids. CDR3 sequence reads: CASSTRTDLGETQYF. CDR3 sequence (DNA): TGTGCCAGTAGTACCCGGACAGATCTGGGAGAGACCCAGTACTTC.

The chain combines TRBV27 with TRBJ1-2, with D hard to call. V gave up 0 bases and J gave up 5 bases, with 13 bases separating them. This CDR3 is 15 amino acids long. CDR1 is MNHEY, CDR2 SMNVEV, per germline (reference sequence). The CDR3 DNA reads TGTGCCAGCAGTTTATCCGGAGTTGTGGGTTATGGCTACACCTTC. Translation gives CASSLSGVVGYGYTF.

The chain recombines TRBV19 with TRBJ2-1; 8 nucleotides line up with TRBD2. In germline, CDR1 is LNHDA, CDR2 SQIVND (reference sequence). V lost 7 bases, J lost 8 bases, and 10 bases stayed unmatched. The length of the CDR3 is 14 residues. The CDR3 nucleotides are TGTGCCAGTATGTCTCGGGGGGGCAGGGATGAGCAGTTCTTC. Protein sequence: CASMSRGGRDEQFF.

The CDR3 DNA reads TGTGCCAGTTTAGGGGCTAATGAAAAACTGTTTTTT. Protein product: CASLGANEKLFF. The rearrangement joins TRBV19 to TRBJ1-4; D is possibly TRBD1 (5 bases). The CDR3 loop spans 12 amino acids. Deletions cut 8 bases from V and 3 bases from J, with 7 bases between. Germline V gene lookup returns CDR1 LNHDA and CDR2 SQIVND (reference sequence).

At least ten counts were recorded for this clone. The chain uses TRBV28 and TRBJ2-5, with a possible D match to TRBD2 (5 bases). Between the trimmed V and J ends, which lost 6 bases and 4 bases, there was a span of 24 bases. This CDR3 is 17 amino acids long. Germline V lookup: CDR1 MDHEN, CDR2 SYDVKM. CDR3 bases: TGTGCCAGCAGCACGGATTTAAAGGTGGGAGCTGGAGAGACCCAGTACTTC. This gives the protein CASSTDLKVGAGETQYF.

The chain combines TRBV13 with TRBJ2-3; 12 bases map to TRBD2. V lost 2 bases, J lost 5 bases, and 11 bases stayed unmatched. CDR1 is PRHDT, CDR2 FYEKMQ, per germline (reference sequence). CDR3 size: 18 residues. The DNA of the CDR3 is TGTGCCAGCAGCTTACGAGCTCAACTAGCGGGAGGAAGAGATACGCAGTATTTT. Protein product: CASSLRAQLAGGRDTQYF.

The chain carries TRBV4-1 and TRBJ2-7; 7 positions agree with TRBD1. Trimming removed 4 bases from V and 5 bases from J; junction bases left unmatched: 20. The CDR3 loop spans 18 amino acids. Germline V gives CDR1 MGHRA, CDR2 YSYEKL. The CDR3 loop reads CASSRLDLIETGTNEQYF. CDR3 nucleotides: TGCGCCAGCAGCCGTCTTGACCTCATCGAGACAGGGACCAACGAGCAGTACTTC.

This chain connects TRBV27 to TRBJ1-4, with D maybe TRBD1 (5 bases). The CDR3 runs to 14 residues. The germline gives CDR1 MNHEY, CDR2 SMNVEV (reference sequence). The V and J ends lost 0 bases and 7 bases respectively, with 9 bases between them. This chain's CDR3 is CASSLSGVTEKLFF. For the CDR3, the DNA is TGTGCCAGCAGTTTATCAGGGGTAACTGAAAAACTGTTTTTT. The complete variable domain, with remaining parts taken from reference TRBV27 and TRBJ1-4, reads EAQVTQNPRYLITVTGKKLTVTCSQNMNHEYMSWYRQDPGLGLRQIYYSMNVEVTDKGDVPEGYKVSRKEKRNFPLILESPSPNQTSLYFCASSLSGVTEKLFFGSGTQLSVL.

The DNA of the CDR3 is TGTGCCAGCAGTGACCACGGACAGGTCTCTTTCTTCCAAGAGACCCAGTACTTC. Encoded protein: CASSDHGQVSFFQETQYF. V usage is TRBV2 and J usage is TRBJ2-5; 7 nucleotides line up with TRBD1. The CDR3 extends over 18 amino acids. V was pared by 3 bases and J by 1 base, with 14 bases of the junction left unmatched. Per the germline V gene, CDR1 is SNHLY and CDR2 is FYNNEI.

This chain joins TRBV2 and TRBJ2-1; 11 nucleotides agree with TRBD2. V shed 5 bases, J shed 8 bases, and the junction held 8 bases outside the gene matches. This CDR3 has 15 residues. Germline-derived CDR1 and CDR2 are SNHLY and FYNNEI. CDR3 protein: CASSSLTSGMDEQFF. In DNA, the CDR3 is TGTGCCAGCAGTTCGTTGACTAGCGGGATGGATGAGCAGTTCTTC.

The V and J genes are TRBV10-2 and TRBJ2-2, with 7 positions matching TRBD2. Germline CDR1 WSHSY, CDR2 SAAADI. J gave up 6 bases and V 0 bases, and 7 bases lay outside the gene matches. The CDR3 spans 16 residues. This CDR3 is CASSESAGEGPGELFF. As DNA, the CDR3 is TGCGCCAGCAGTGAGTCGGCGGGAGAGGGACCCGGGGAGCTGTTTTTT.

V and J are TRBV2 and TRBJ2-1; 10 positions agree with TRBD2. The junction had 7 bases not matched to a gene; V was cut back by 8 bases and J by 6 bases. Germline assignment: CDR1 SNHLY and CDR2 FYNNEI. This CDR3 contains 14 residues. The CDR3 is CASRSSGSSNEQFF. As DNA, the CDR3 is TGTGCCAGCCGATCTAGCGGGAGTTCCAATGAGCAGTTCTTC.

Only one count was recorded for this clone. The rearrangement links TRBV4-2 to TRBJ2-3; 7 bases line up with TRBD2. This CDR3 has 13 amino acids. From germline, CDR1 is LGHNA and CDR2 YNFKEQ. V was clipped by 4 bases and J by 6 bases; unmatched bases: 4. DNA of the CDR3: TGTGCCAGCAGCCCCGGGGGGAAGGATACGCAGTATTTT. Protein product: CASSPGGKDTQYF.